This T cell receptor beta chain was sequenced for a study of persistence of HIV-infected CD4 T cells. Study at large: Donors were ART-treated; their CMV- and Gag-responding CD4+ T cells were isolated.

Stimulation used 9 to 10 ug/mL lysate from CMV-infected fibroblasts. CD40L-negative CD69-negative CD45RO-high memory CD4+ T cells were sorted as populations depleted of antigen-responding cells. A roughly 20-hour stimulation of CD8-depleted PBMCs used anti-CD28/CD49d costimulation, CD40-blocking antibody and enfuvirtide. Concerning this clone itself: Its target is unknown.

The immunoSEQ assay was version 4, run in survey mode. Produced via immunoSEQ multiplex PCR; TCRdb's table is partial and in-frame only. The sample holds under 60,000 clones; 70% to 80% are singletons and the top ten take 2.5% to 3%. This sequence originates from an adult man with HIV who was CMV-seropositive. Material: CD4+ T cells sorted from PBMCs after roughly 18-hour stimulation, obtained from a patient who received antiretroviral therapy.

CDR3 sequence (DNA): TGCGCCAGCAGCTTGGACAGACACGGCGGCTATGGCTACACCTTC. Protein sequence: CASSLDRHGGYGYTF. The chain couples TRBV5-1 to TRBJ1-2; D is uncertain. Germline lookup yields CDR1 SGHRS and CDR2 YFSETQ. The CDR3 has 15 amino acids. Deletions cut 0 bases from V and 4 bases from J, with 13 bases between.